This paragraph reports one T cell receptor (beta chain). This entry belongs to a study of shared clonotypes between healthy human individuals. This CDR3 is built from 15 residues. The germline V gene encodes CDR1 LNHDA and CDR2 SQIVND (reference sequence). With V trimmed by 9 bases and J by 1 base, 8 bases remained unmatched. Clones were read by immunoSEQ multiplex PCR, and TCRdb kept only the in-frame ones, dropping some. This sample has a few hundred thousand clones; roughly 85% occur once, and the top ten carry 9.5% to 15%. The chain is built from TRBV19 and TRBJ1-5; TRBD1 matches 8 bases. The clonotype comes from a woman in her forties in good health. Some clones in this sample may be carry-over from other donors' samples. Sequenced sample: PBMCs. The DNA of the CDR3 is TGTGCCAGCTCCTCGACAGGGGAGAGCAATCAGCCCCAGCATTTT. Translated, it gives CASSSTGESNQPQHF.